A single sample gave rise to the 22 T cell receptor beta chains below, sequenced in a study of neoadjuvant anti-PD-1 for oral cavity cancer. The repertoire was sequenced with immunoSEQ multiplex PCR; TCRdb's copy has only in-frame clones and lacks some. The sample records approximately 14,000 clones, about 70% being singletons. The source was PBMCs, collected before nivolumab (anti-PD-1) treatment. These receptors originate from a person aged 40 to 85 with oral cavity squamous cell carcinoma.

J is TRBJ2-7 and V is TRBV7-9; D call uncertain. Germline V gene lookup returns CDR1 SEHNR and CDR2 FQNEAQ (reference sequence). V lost 5 bases to trimming and J lost 4 bases, with 9 bases between them. The length of the CDR3 is 12 residues. CDR3 residues: CASSIKPYEQYF. DNA of the CDR3: TGTGCCAGCAGCATAAAGCCGTACGAGCAGTACTTC.

V and J are TRBV7-9 and TRBJ2-7; 9 bases are a match to TRBD1. The CDR3 sequence is 14 residues long. Unmatched junction bases numbered 4, after V lost 3 bases and J lost 4 bases. Per germline, CDR1 SEHNR and CDR2 FQNEAQ (reference sequence). The CDR3 protein is CASSFRDRAYEQYF. The DNA for the CDR3 is TGTGCCAGCAGCTTCAGGGACAGGGCATACGAGCAGTACTTC.

This chain joins TRBV4-1 and TRBJ2-3; D perhaps matches TRBD2 (7 bases). The CDR3 runs to 16 residues. V was shortened by 6 bases and J by 1 base, with 17 bases between the two germline ends. Per germline, CDR1 MGHRA and CDR2 YSYEKL. As DNA, the CDR3 is TGCGCCAGCAGGGTGTCTGCGGGGGCCGGCACAGATACGCAGTATTTT. Residues: CASRVSAGAGTDTQYF.

The chain links TRBV15 to TRBJ2-1; TRBD1 aligns across 7 bases. The germline gives CDR1 LNHNV, CDR2 YYDKDF (reference sequence). The J segment lost 4 bases and the V segment lost 1 base, leaving 1 base of the junction unmatched. The CDR3 covers 14 residues. CDR3 region: CATSRGDSYNEQFF. CDR3 sequence (DNA): TGTGCCACCAGCAGAGGGGACAGTTACAATGAGCAGTTCTTC.

This clone appeared a few times. V usage is TRBV11-2 and J usage is TRBJ2-7, with D possibly being TRBD1 or TRBD2 (5 bases each). Looked up from germline, CDR1 is SGHAT and CDR2 is FQNNGV. Trimming stripped 4 bases from V and 1 base from J, with 8 bases between. This CDR3 region has 13 residues. DNA for the CDR3: TGTGCCAGCAGCTCGGGGCTGTCCTACGAGCAGTACTTC. Encoded protein: CASSSGLSYEQYF.

Here the CDR3 DNA reads TGTGCCAGTAGTATAGCCCAACAGTTTACCTACGAGCAGTACTTC. Encoded protein: CASSIAQQFTYEQYF. This chain links TRBV19 with TRBJ2-7; D gene ambiguous. The CDR3 spans 15 residues. Germline V gives CDR1 LNHDA, CDR2 SQIVND (reference sequence). V lost 1 base and J 2 bases, leaving 12 bases between the germline ends.

This clone was detected only once. V usage is TRBV7-4 and J usage is TRBJ2-1, with 10 bases aligning to TRBD1. CDR3 length equals 16 residues. The germline gives CDR1 SGHVT, CDR2 SQSDAQ. The V segment lost 0 bases and the J segment 4 bases; nucleotides outside the gene matches: 3. As DNA, the CDR3 is TGTGCCAGCAGCTTAGCGGGACAGGGGCGATACAATGAGCAGTTCTTC. This codes for CASSLAGQGRYNEQFF.

This clone was observed a few times. The chain links TRBV13 to TRBJ2-5; 10 positions match TRBD1. Germline CDR1 and CDR2: PRHDT and FYEKMQ (reference sequence). Trimming removed 5 bases from V and 4 bases from J; junction bases left unmatched: 7. The CDR3 is 15 residues long. CDR3 region: CASSPGTGVRETQYF. As DNA, the CDR3 is TGTGCCAGCAGCCCTGGGACAGGGGTGAGAGAGACCCAGTACTTC.

The rearrangement uses TRBV7-8 and TRBJ2-3; 9 bases line up with TRBD2. J was trimmed by 3 bases and V by 1 base; bases with no gene match: 5. CDR3 length: 16 residues. From germline, CDR1 is SGHVS and CDR2 FQNEAQ. CDR3 coding DNA: TGTGCCAGCAGCTTAGTAGCGGGGGTAGCAACAGATACGCAGTATTTT. Translating gives CASSLVAGVATDTQYF.

This rearrangement joins TRBV6-6 to TRBJ1-4, with TRBD1 identical over 9 bases. Germline V gene lookup returns CDR1 MNHNY and CDR2 SVGAGI (reference sequence). Trimming cost V 0 bases and J 13 bases; bases outside gene matches: 12. The length of the CDR3 is 16 residues. CDR3: CASSYSPGTGTKGLFF. The CDR3 DNA reads as TGTGCCAGCAGTTACTCCCCCGGGACAGGGACTAAGGGACTGTTTTTT.

CDR3 residues: CAWSGPGLREKLFF. The CDR3 nucleotides read TGTGCCTGGAGTGGGCCGGGACTCCGAGAAAAACTGTTTTTT. The chain carries TRBV30 and TRBJ1-4, with a weak D call TRBD1 (5 bases). V was clipped by 1 base and J by 8 bases, with 14 bases between them. Germline CDR1 and CDR2: GTSNPN and SVGIG (reference sequence). The length of the CDR3 is 14 residues.

The J gene is TRBJ2-7, the V gene TRBV29-1, with 9 bases matching TRBD1. This CDR3 contains 14 residues. Germline V gene sequence: CDR1 SQVTM, CDR2 ANQGSEA. Germline trimming cut 4 bases from V and 3 bases from J; bases unmatched to any gene: 7. The CDR3, as DNA: TGCAGCGTTGTATTACCGACAGGGGGCTACGAGCAGTACTTC. This sequence encodes CSVVLPTGGYEQYF.

The rearrangement joins TRBV2 to TRBJ1-5, with 9 bases that match TRBD1. Germline V gene sequence: CDR1 SNHLY, CDR2 FYNNEI. CDR3 length: 15 amino acids. The junction had 6 bases not matched to a gene; V was cut back by 4 bases and J by 5 bases. The CDR3 region is CASSARQGVYQPQHF. CDR3 in DNA: TGTGCCAGCAGTGCGCGACAGGGGGTCTATCAGCCCCAGCATTTT. Drawing the rest from reference TRBV2 and TRBJ1-5, the complete variable domain is EPEVTQTPSHQVTQMGQEVILRCVPISNHLYFYWYRQILGQKVEFLVSFYNNEISEKSEIFDDQFSVERPDGSNFTLKIRSTKLEDSAMYFCASSARQGVYQPQHFGDGTRLSIL.

The chain couples TRBV19 to TRBJ1-1, with 7 bases that match TRBD1. V lost 5 bases and J lost 6; bases outside the gene matches: 9. In germline, CDR1 is LNHDA, CDR2 SQIVND (reference sequence). CDR3 length: 14 residues. This chain's CDR3 is CASSPWGDSAEAFF. For the CDR3, the DNA is TGTGCCAGTAGTCCATGGGGGGACAGTGCTGAAGCTTTCTTT. The entire variable domain, with the rest obtained from reference TRBV19 and TRBJ1-1, is as follows: DGGITQSPKYLFRKEGQNVTLSCEQNLNHDAMYWYRQDPGQGLRLIYYSQIVNDFQKGDIAEGYSVSREKKESFPLTVTSAQKNPTAFYLCASSPWGDSAEAFFGQGTRLTVV.

The chain couples TRBV29-1 to TRBJ2-7; tentatively, D is TRBD1 (6 bases). The ends were cut back, 6 bases at V and 0 bases at J, with 15 bases in the middle. Germline V gene sequence: CDR1 SQVTM, CDR2 ANQGSEA. The CDR3 totals 14 residues. The CDR3 DNA is TGCAGCGTCAGCCAAGGGGGAGCCTCCTACGAGCAGTACTTC. Protein: CSVSQGGASYEQYF.

This chain uses TRBV15 with TRBJ2-7, with TRBD2 matching over 7 bases. The V segment lost 1 base and the J segment 0 bases; nucleotides outside the gene matches: 6. The CDR3 consists of 16 residues. Germline-derived CDR1 and CDR2 are LNHNV and YYDKDF (reference sequence). CDR3 bases: TGTGCCACCAGCAGAGGATGGGGGGAGGGCTCCTACGAGCAGTACTTC. Encoded protein: CATSRGWGEGSYEQYF.

This chain uses TRBV6-1 with TRBJ1-6, with 10 bases lining up with TRBD1. This CDR3 has 15 residues. V gave up 6 bases and J gave up 8 bases; unmatched junction bases: 7. Looked up from germline, CDR1 is MNHNS and CDR2 is SASEGT. The CDR3 reads CASRGWDRGDSPLHF. CDR3 DNA: TGTGCCAGCAGGGGGTGGGACAGGGGTGATTCACCCCTCCACTTT.

The V and J genes are TRBV9 and TRBJ2-3, with 10 bases fitting TRBD1. CDR1 and CDR2 from the germline V gene are SGDLS and YYNGEE. V lost 3 bases and J lost 4; bases outside the gene matches: 14. The CDR3 runs to 18 residues. The CDR3 protein is CASSAPLGGTGVSDTQYF. The DNA of the CDR3 is TGTGCCAGCAGCGCTCCTCTGGGGGGGACAGGGGTATCAGATACGCAGTATTTT.

This chain joins TRBV28 and TRBJ1-1, with D unresolved. This CDR3 has 14 amino acids. CDR1 and CDR2 from the germline V gene are MDHEN and SYDVKM. The V end lost 3 bases, the J end lost 5 bases, and 13 bases lay between the germline ends. The CDR3 sequence is CASSLNQRRTEAFF. In DNA, the CDR3 is TGTGCCAGCAGTTTGAATCAGAGGAGAACTGAAGCTTTCTTT.

V is TRBV9 and J is TRBJ1-1; no reliable D call. Germline-derived CDR1 and CDR2 are SGDLS and YYNGEE. Trimming took 0 bases from V and 0 from J, leaving 6 bases between them. The CDR3 is 14 residues long. The CDR3: CASSVGTVNTEAFF. The CDR3 DNA follows: TGTGCCAGCAGCGTAGGGACCGTGAACACTGAAGCTTTCTTT.

J is TRBJ2-7 and V is TRBV5-1; D uncertain. The germline V gene encodes CDR1 SGHRS and CDR2 YFSETQ. V was cut by 5 bases and J by 0 bases, with 12 bases left in between. This CDR3 comprises 14 residues. CDR3 in amino acids: CASRHEASSYEQYF. The CDR3 DNA is TGCGCCAGCAGGCACGAAGCGAGCTCCTACGAGCAGTACTTC.

This clone was observed a few times. The J gene is TRBJ1-6, the V gene TRBV18; D gene ambiguous. The CDR3 sequence is 15 residues long. V lost 3 bases and J 7 bases, leaving 13 bases between the germline ends. Germline V gives CDR1 KGHSH, CDR2 LQKENI. The CDR3: CASSPSTGRNSPLHF. The CDR3, as DNA: TGTGCCAGCTCACCCTCGACTGGGCGGAATTCACCCCTCCACTTT. The full variable domain, its missing parts supplied by reference TRBV18 and TRBJ1-6, is NAGVMQNPRHLVRRRGQEARLRCSPMKGHSHVYWYRQLPEEGLKFMVYLQKENIIDESGMPKERFSAEFPKEGPSILRIQQVVRGDSAAYFCASSPSTGRNSPLHFGNGTRLTVT.